The clone carrying this T cell receptor beta chain was found once. The data belong to a study of blood T cell repertoires in COVID-19. In the study overall: Whether acute or convalescent, the COVID-19 samples came from the United States, Italy and Spain. PBMCs, B-cell-depleted T cells, or T cells provided the cDNA or gDNA that made up the material.

This CDR3 region has 13 residues. Germline V CDR1 and CDR2: LNHDA, SQIVND (reference sequence). Trimming cost V 7 bases and J 5 bases, with 12 bases left between them. In the original workflow: For nucleated cells, counts were estimated from reference gene primer amplification. Repertoires were generated with immunoSEQ multiplex PCR, while TCRdb's copy carries only in-frame clones and drops some. That table supplies the V and J calls and clone size; D and trimming were determined from the DNA. The sample holds about 210,000 clones; about 80% are singletons and the top ten take roughly 6.7%. The chain combines TRBV19 with TRBJ1-3; D is unresolved. Sequenced sample: peripheral blood. The source is a man aged 60-69 years with acute or convalescent COVID-19. The CDR3 sequence: CASTVGFRNTIYF. CDR3 DNA sequence: TGTGCCAGTACCGTTGGCTTTCGAAACACCATATATTTT.